Detailed here is one TCR beta chain. This clonotype came up many times. The antigen it recognizes is unknown. There are no base qualities to consult, and no much larger clone falls within one base. Ficoll-Paque density gradient centrifugation was used to isolate PBMCs. The CDR3 holds 17 amino acids from the cysteine to the phenylalanine. Kept here is only the CDR3 DNA, which spans 51 bases and is read in frame from base 1. CDR1 and CDR2 were assigned from the germline V gene (reference sequence) as MNHEY and SMNVEV. V is cut by 5 bases and J by 0 bases, and the space between the germline ends is 19 bases. The data were obtained in a study of T-cell memory formation after mild COVID-19 (dated by TCRdb to about 2021). As for the study more broadly: Most TCR sequence clusters were specific to one of the two donors. In two donors, T-cell clones that expanded and contracted after mild COVID-19 were followed by sequencing TCRalpha and TCRbeta repertoires longitudinally. Two young, previously healthy adult volunteers made up the cohort, one male and one female.

The full study reports these points: Only a couple of mild cases were covered in the study, and larger cohorts including severe cases with pre-infection samples were considered necessary. Whether the second-wave clones peaking on day 37 were SARS-CoV-2 specific was not confirmed. Contracting CD4+ clones turned up mainly in the CM and EM memory subsets, whereas EMRA was where CD8+ clones were enriched. Clones contracting from day 15 to 85 had balanced CD4/CD8 phenotypes, while a second wave expanding from day 15 to 37 was biased towards CD4+. Some responding clones were detected in pre-infection memory, suggesting pre-existing cross-reactive memory T cells joined the SARS-CoV-2 response.

Reads for this sample came from an Illumina NovaSeq 6000. TCRalpha and TCRbeta cDNA libraries were constructed by 5'RACE with constant-segment primers, with sample barcodes and unique molecular identifiers being introduced. RNA was extracted from every sample with Trizol reagent. Libraries were amplified in two PCR steps, with a second sample barcode and Illumina TruSeq adapters added in the second step. Libraries were sequenced on an Illumina NovaSeq with 2 x 150 bp paired-end reads. The study's own analysis went as follows. Reads were demultiplexed and collapsed into UMI-guided consensus sequences with migec v1.2.7. With mixcr v2.1.11, UMI consensuses were aligned to TRA and TRB V and J templates and assembled into clonotypes. Clonotypes were classified as expanded or contracted when called significant by both edgeR and NoisET, with noise models trained on biological replicates. For edgeR calls, the cutoffs were a false discovery rate-adjusted p below 0.01 and a log2 fold-change threshold of 1. As an exploratory analysis of dynamics, max-normalized trajectories of the 1000 most abundant clonotypes were examined by PCA with hierarchical clustering. Each responding clone was given a CD4 or CD8 phenotype based on the CD4+ and CD8+ repertoires, which had been sequenced separately. The raw public reads went through TCRdb reprocessing: fastp at Q25, MiXCR clone calling, in-frame beta chains kept. A single entry per CDR3 protein holds the most common genes and DNA from its merged rows. TCRdb, not the authors, supplied the V and J calls. This sample holds about 350,000 distinct CDR3 sequences; roughly 14% were observed only once. The ten largest clonotypes hold roughly 22% of the sample.

What was sequenced was PBMCs or a T cell subset sorted from them (not recorded which). The V gene is TRBV27 and the J gene is TRBJ1-1; the D segment could be TRBD1, given 6 matching bases. The receptor was derived from a man aged 18 to 30 who had mild COVID-19 (a few samples of this study predate the infection). The sample titles of this study are shuffled in the database, so cell type and time point are left out; the donor was told from shared clones. The DNA is as follows: TGTGCCAGCAGTCGTGTGGGGGGCCGGGGGGTGAACACTGAAGCTTTCTTT. Its protein reads: CASSRVGGRGVNTEAFF.